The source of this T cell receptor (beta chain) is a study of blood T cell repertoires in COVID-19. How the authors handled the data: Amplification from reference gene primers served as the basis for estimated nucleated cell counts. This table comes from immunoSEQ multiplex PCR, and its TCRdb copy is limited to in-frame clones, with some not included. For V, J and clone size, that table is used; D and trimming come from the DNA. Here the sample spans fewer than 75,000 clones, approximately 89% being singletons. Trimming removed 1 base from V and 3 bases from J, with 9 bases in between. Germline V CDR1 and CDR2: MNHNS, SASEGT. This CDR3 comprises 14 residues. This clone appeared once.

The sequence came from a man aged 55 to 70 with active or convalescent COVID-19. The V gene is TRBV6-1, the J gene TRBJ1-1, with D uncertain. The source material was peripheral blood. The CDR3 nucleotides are TGTGCCAGCAGTGAAGGCAGAATGTACACTGAAGCTTTCTTT. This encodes CASSEGRMYTEAFF.